Sequencing of this T cell receptor (beta chain) was carried out in a study of Ad26.COV2.S vaccination and SARS-CoV-2 variants. Study overall: The Ad26.COV2.S arm of the COV1001 trial was where the donor was placed.

Study-wide results and limits: Analyses of TCR breadth and depth may have underestimated total T cell responses.

Profiled with immunoSEQ multiplex PCR; TCRdb holds only in-frame clones, not every one. The data hold under 600,000 clones, with about nine tenths observed a single time. A remark on this clone: What it recognizes is unknown.

The CDR3 runs to 16 residues. The germline gives CDR1 SEHNR, CDR2 FQNEAQ (reference sequence). Between the trimmed V and J ends, which lost 5 bases and 4 bases, there was a span of 18 bases. Treatment indicated: around 19 received Ad26.COV2.S at low or high dose, single or two shots; about 5 received placebo; per-sample allocation not given. Sampling took place 63 days after the first vaccine or placebo injection. At a Boston site, the person donating was an adult of 18-55 years. Sequenced here: peripheral blood, sampled in a trial of Ad26.COV2.S vaccine versus placebo. This TCR was recovered from a person between 18 and 65 years old who received the Ad26.COV2.S COVID-19 vaccine or a placebo. The rearrangement joins TRBV7-9 to TRBJ2-1, with a weak D call TRBD2 (5 bases). DNA of the CDR3: TGTGCCAGCAGCCCCTTGGCGGCTAGCAGGTACAATGAGCAGTTCTTC. Amino acid sequence: CASSPLAASRYNEQFF.